The TCR beta chain described here comes from a study of T cells in Graves' hyperthyroidism and ophthalmopathy. Authors of the study amplified TCR beta CDR3 regions from RNA transcripts. TCR CDR3 underwent first-round RT-PCR with the HTBI primer set. TCRdb re-analysed the multiplex PCR reads in MiXCR, keeping a single row per CDR3 protein. The sample yields about 560,000 distinct CDR3 sequences, roughly 17% seen once. This clonotype appeared once. Antigen specificity is unknown. Overall study findings and caveats: Most thyroid-expanded clonotypes above 0.001 were also found in blood.

This CDR3 is 14 amino acids long. The germline gives CDR1 MNHNS, CDR2 SASEGT. V lost 7 bases and J lost 9, with 19 bases in between. The specimen sequenced was blood. The TCR was taken from a woman aged 18-29 years with Graves' hyperthyroidism. The chain has TRBV6-1 and TRBJ1-5; possibly TRBD1 for D (5 bases). The CDR3 nucleotides read TGTGCCAGCAAGAGAGGGGCCGGGGGGGGGCCCCAGCATTTT. Protein sequence: CASKRGAGGGPQHF.